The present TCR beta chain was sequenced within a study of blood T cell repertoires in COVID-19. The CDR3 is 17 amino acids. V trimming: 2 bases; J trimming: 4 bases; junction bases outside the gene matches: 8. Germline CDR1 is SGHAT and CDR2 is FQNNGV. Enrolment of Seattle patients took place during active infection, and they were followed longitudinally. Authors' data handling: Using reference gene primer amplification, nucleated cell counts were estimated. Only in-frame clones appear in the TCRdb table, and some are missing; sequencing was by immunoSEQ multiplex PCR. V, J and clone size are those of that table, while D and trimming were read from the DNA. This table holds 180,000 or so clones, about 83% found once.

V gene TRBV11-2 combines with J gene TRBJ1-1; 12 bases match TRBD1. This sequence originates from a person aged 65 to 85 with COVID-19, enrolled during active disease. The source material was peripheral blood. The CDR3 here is CASSLSRDRGLSTEAFF. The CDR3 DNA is TGTGCCAGCAGCTTATCTCGGGACAGGGGGCTTTCCACTGAAGCTTTCTTT.